Listed here are 13 T cell receptor beta chains from one sample, sequenced in a study of neurological immune-mediated disorders. TCRdb recomputed calls from the 5' RACE reads with MiXCR, one row per CDR3 protein. The sample yields about 50,000 distinct CDR3 sequences, over 9% seen once. Sequencing used PBMCs. The receptors shown here come from an older man with HTLV-1-associated myelopathy (HAM/TSP).

This clonotype was seen at least ten times. The CDR3 bases are TGCAGCGTTGGACCGCAGGGTAAAAAAGAGACCCAGTACTTC. Its protein is CSVGPQGKKETQYF. V usage is TRBV29-1 and J usage is TRBJ2-5, with D maybe TRBD1 (5 bases). The V and J ends lost 4 bases and 3 bases respectively, with 15 bases between them. CDR1 is SQVTM and CDR2 is ANQGSEA in the germline V gene. The CDR3 length is 14 residues.

This clonotype was observed many times. The J gene is TRBJ2-3, the V gene TRBV4-1; 8 nucleotides align to TRBD2. This CDR3 region has 15 residues. From germline, CDR1 is MGHRA and CDR2 YSYEKL. Trimming at V came to 2 bases and at J to 3 bases, leaving 4 bases not matched to a gene. The CDR3 nucleotides are TGCGCCAGCAGCCAAAGCGGGAGAGAAACAGATACGCAGTATTTT. This translates into CASSQSGRETDTQYF.

This clonotype appeared many times. This chain uses TRBV6-2 or TRBV6-3 with TRBJ2-7; D uncertain. Germline loops: CDR1 MNHEY, CDR2 SVGEGT. V gave up 6 bases and J gave up 0 bases, with 18 bases separating them. The CDR3 is 16 amino acids. The CDR3 protein is CASSPPYSASSYEQYF. Here the CDR3 DNA reads TGTGCCAGCAGCCCCCCGTATTCGGCAAGCTCCTACGAGCAGTACTTC.

This clonotype was observed at least ten times. The genes are TRBV6-5 and TRBJ2-1; D possibly corresponds to TRBD1 (5 bases). V was pared by 0 bases and J by 4 bases, with 7 bases between. This CDR3 contains 14 residues. The germline V gene has CDR1 MNHEY and CDR2 SVGAGI. CDR3 in amino acids: CASSYSQGYNEQFF. CDR3 bases: TGTGCCAGCAGTTACTCGCAGGGTTACAATGAGCAGTTCTTC.

There are many counts of this clonotype. The genes are TRBV15 and TRBJ2-7; possible D gene TRBD1, 5 bases. The CDR3 is 13 amino acids. With 0 bases removed from V and 3 bases from J, the gap between germline ends came to 6 bases. Looked up from germline, CDR1 is LNHNV and CDR2 is YYDKDF (reference sequence). The chain's CDR3 is CATSRDRGYEQYF. Written as DNA, the CDR3 is TGTGCCACCAGCAGAGATAGGGGCTACGAGCAGTACTTC. Looking up the rest from reference TRBV15 and TRBJ2-7 gives the full variable domain: DAMVIQNPRYQVTQFGKPVTLSCSQTLNHNVMYWYQQKSSQAPKLLFHYYDKDFNNEADTPDNFQSRRPNTSFCFLDIRSPGLGDTAMYLCATSRDRGYEQYFGPGTRLTVT.

This clonotype was seen ten or more times. This rearrangement joins TRBV7-2 to TRBJ2-5, with D tentatively TRBD2 (6 bases). The germline V gene has CDR1 SGHTA and CDR2 FQGNSA. This CDR3 is built from 15 residues. Trimming pared 7 bases from V and 3 bases from J, leaving 18 bases between. CDR3 region: CASNPHGRREETQYF. As DNA, the CDR3 is TGTGCCAGCAACCCTCATGGGCGGAGGGAAGAGACCCAGTACTTC.

By proportion, this clonotype is medium-sized. The chain employs TRBV5-1 and TRBJ1-3, with 10 bases that match TRBD1. CDR3 length: 15 amino acids. CDR1 SGHRS and CDR2 YFSETQ come from the germline V gene. V dropped 3 bases and J dropped 0; count of bases not matched to a gene: 0. This CDR3 reads CASSWTGGSGNTIYF. DNA for the CDR3: TGCGCCAGCAGCTGGACAGGGGGCTCTGGAAACACCATATATTTT. Drawing the rest from reference TRBV5-1 and TRBJ1-3, the complete variable domain is KAGVTQTPRYLIKTRGQQVTLSCSPISGHRSVSWYQQTPGQGLQFLFEYFSETQRNKGNFPGRFSGRQFSNSRSEMNVSTLELGDSALYLCASSWTGGSGNTIYFGEGSWLTVV.

This clonotype was seen repeatedly, ten times or more. The CDR3 bases are TGTGCCAGCAGCTTAGCAGGGGGCGGGCAGCCCCAGCATTTT. It specifies CASSLAGGGQPQHF. The chain carries TRBV7-9 and TRBJ1-5, with TRBD1 identical over 7 bases. CDR3 length: 14 residues. Germline loops: CDR1 SEHNR, CDR2 FQNEAQ (reference sequence). V gave up 0 bases and J gave up 7 bases; unmatched junction bases: 3.

The chain uses TRBV5-1 and TRBJ1-4; 7 nucleotides line up with TRBD1. The CDR3 is 15 residues long. The germline V gene encodes CDR1 SGHRS and CDR2 YFSETQ. Trimming removed 4 bases from V and 0 bases from J; junction bases left unmatched: 3. The CDR3 bases are TGCGCCAGCAGCAGAGGACAGGCAACTAATGAAAAACTGTTTTTT. Translating gives CASSRGQATNEKLFF.

This clonotype was observed at least ten times. The V gene is TRBV19, the J gene TRBJ2-3, with TRBD2 as a possible D gene (6 bases). Germline values: CDR1 LNHDA, CDR2 SQIVND (reference sequence). The CDR3 extends over 12 amino acids. The germline V and J ends were trimmed by 6 bases and 8 bases, with 12 bases remaining between them. The DNA for the CDR3 is TGTGCCAGTAGCTCGGAGGGTAGTACGCAGTATTTT. This sequence encodes CASSSEGSTQYF.

This clonotype occurred many times. V gene TRBV20-1 combines with J gene TRBJ2-7; D is perhaps TRBD2 (6 bases). Germline V CDR1 and CDR2: DFQATT, SNEGSKA (reference sequence). Trimming took off 8 bases at V and 2 bases at J, with 19 bases between the two ends. This CDR3 is 14 amino acids long. DNA for the CDR3: TGCAGTTTAGAGGCCGGGACTTCTGCCTACGAGCAGTACTTC. This encodes CSLEAGTSAYEQYF.

Many counts were recorded for this clonotype. V usage is TRBV7-2 and J usage is TRBJ2-7, with 12 bases fitting TRBD1. CDR1 and CDR2 from the germline V gene are SGHTA and FQGNSA. The CDR3 is made up of 16 amino acids. Trimming removed 5 bases from V and 7 bases from J; junction bases left unmatched: 12. CDR3 coding DNA: TGTGCCAGCAGCACCTCCACCGGGACAGGGGGCGGAGAGCAGTACTTC. Its protein is CASSTSTGTGGGEQYF.

This clonotype has at least ten counts. The rearrangement uses TRBV7-8 and TRBJ2-5, with a weak D call TRBD2 (6 bases). V lost 3 bases, J lost 5 bases, and 13 bases lay in between. The germline V gene has CDR1 SGHVS and CDR2 FQNEAQ. CDR3 length equals 14 residues. In DNA form, the CDR3 reads TGTGCCAGCAGCTTTCTCGGGGGACGGGAGACCCAGTACTTC. Its protein product is CASSFLGGRETQYF.